Each of the 14 T cell receptor beta chains below was sequenced from the same sample in a study of T cell responses to AZD1222 COVID-19 vaccine. The repertoire was sequenced with immunoSEQ multiplex PCR; TCRdb's copy has only in-frame clones and lacks some. The sample lists roughly 200,000 clones, approximately 93% occurring once. The sample in question was peripheral blood, obtained 28 days after the second AZD1222 dose. Receptors originate from an adult who received the AZD1222 COVID-19 vaccine.

The chain employs TRBV27 and TRBJ1-1, with 10 bases identical to TRBD1. Germline values: CDR1 MNHEY, CDR2 SMNVEV (reference sequence). The CDR3 contains 16 residues. Trimming cost V 5 bases and J 4 bases; bases outside gene matches: 10. CDR3 in DNA: TGTGCCAGCAGTCCGACCCGGACAGGGGGGTCCACTGAAGCTTTCTTT. It encodes CASSPTRTGGSTEAFF.

This clone has just a few counts. The chain carries TRBV3-1 (or the pseudogene TRBV3-2) and TRBJ1-1; D gene uncertain. The CDR3 loop spans 14 amino acids. Trimming removed 4 bases at V and 4 bases at J, with 13 bases between. Germline V gene sequence: CDR1 LGHDT, CDR2 YNNKEL (reference sequence). For the CDR3, the DNA is TGTGCCAGCAGCCCGGGGTGGACCAGCACTGAAGCTTTCTTT. This sequence encodes CASSPGWTSTEAFF.

The chain is built from TRBV7-2 and TRBJ1-2; D possibly corresponds to TRBD1 (5 bases). V was trimmed by 3 bases and J by 4 bases, leaving 9 bases between them. This CDR3 is 13 amino acids long. Germline CDR1 SGHTA, CDR2 FQGNSA. CDR3 sequence: CASSLGRGYGYTF. CDR3 DNA sequence: TGTGCCAGCAGCTTGGGGAGGGGCTATGGCTACACCTTC.

The chain is built from TRBV7-3 and TRBJ2-3, with 10 bases fitting TRBD2. The CDR3 sequence is 16 residues long. J gave up 4 bases and V 1 base, and 5 bases lay outside the gene matches. Germline V gives CDR1 SGHTA, CDR2 FQGTGA. The CDR3 sequence is CASSLKLAGISDTQYF. The CDR3 nucleotides are TGTGCCAGCAGCTTAAAACTAGCGGGAATCTCAGATACGCAGTATTTT.

The chain couples TRBV19 to TRBJ1-5; D is unclear. V was clipped by 3 bases and J by 3 bases, with 6 bases between them. The CDR3 extends over 13 amino acids. Germline assignment: CDR1 LNHDA and CDR2 SQIVND (reference sequence). The CDR3 loop reads CASSIRANQPQHF. The CDR3 DNA follows: TGTGCCAGTAGTATTCGGGCCAATCAGCCCCAGCATTTT.

V is TRBV7-2 and J is TRBJ2-2; 7 bases match TRBD1. V shed 5 bases, J shed 6 bases, and the junction held 9 bases outside the gene matches. From germline, CDR1 is SGHTA and CDR2 FQGNSA. The CDR3 sequence is 15 residues long. CDR3 sequence reads: CASSKDRVPAGELFF. In DNA, the CDR3 is TGTGCCAGCAGCAAAGACAGGGTCCCAGCCGGGGAGCTGTTTTTT.

J is TRBJ2-1 and V is TRBV24-1, with 7 bases aligning to TRBD2. The length of the CDR3 is 15 residues. J lost 4 bases, V lost 2 bases, and 4 bases had no gene match. Germline CDR1 reads KGHDR; CDR2 reads SFDVKD. The CDR3 coding sequence is TGTGCCACCAGTGATTCAAGCGGGGCGTACAATGAGCAGTTCTTC. Amino acids: CATSDSSGAYNEQFF.

The V call is TRBV28, the J call TRBJ1-1; no definite D call. The germline CDR1 and CDR2 sequences are MDHEN and SYDVKM. V was pared by 2 bases and J by 8 bases, with 9 bases between. The CDR3 has 12 residues. The CDR3 reads CASSLDAVEAFF. Here the CDR3 DNA reads TGTGCCAGCAGTTTAGACGCGGTCGAAGCTTTCTTT.

This sequence joins TRBV18 and TRBJ2-2, with D possibly called TRBD1 or TRBD2 (5 bases each). Germline assignment: CDR1 KGHSH and CDR2 LQKENI. V gave up 4 bases and J gave up 2 bases, with 23 bases separating them. The CDR3 runs to 19 residues. The CDR3 is CASSRLILGTGKNTGELFF. The CDR3 region has the DNA TGTGCCAGCTCACGCTTAATCCTCGGGACGGGTAAAAACACCGGGGAGCTGTTTTTT.

The rearrangement links TRBV5-6 to TRBJ1-2, with 8 nucleotides matching TRBD1. This CDR3 has 17 amino acids. J was trimmed by 2 bases and V by 2 bases; bases with no gene match: 11. CDR1 is SGHDT, CDR2 YYEEEE, per germline. This CDR3 reads CASSFPIPRGHNYGYTF. Written as DNA, the CDR3 is TGTGCCAGCAGCTTCCCTATCCCCAGGGGGCACAACTATGGCTACACCTTC.

The J gene is TRBJ1-5, the V gene TRBV5-6; a possible D gene is TRBD1 (6 bases). Trimming took off 3 bases at V and 3 bases at J, with 10 bases between the two ends. The CDR3 contains 14 residues. Germline CDR1 is SGHDT and CDR2 is YYEEEE. CDR3 nucleotides: TGTGCCAGCAGCTCCCAGGGGTTCAATCAGCCCCAGCATTTT. Translating gives CASSSQGFNQPQHF. Together with reference TRBV5-6 and TRBJ1-5, the CDR3 gives the full variable domain: DAGVTQSPTHLIKTRGQQVTLRCSPKSGHDTVSWYQQALGQGPQFIFQYYEEEERQRGNFPDRFSGHQFPNYSSELNVNALLLGDSALYLCASSSQGFNQPQHFGDGTRLSIL.

This chain links TRBV9 with TRBJ2-1; D gene ambiguous. CDR3 length: 12 amino acids. Germline loops: CDR1 SGDLS, CDR2 YYNGEE. Trimming took 3 bases from V and 3 from J, leaving 4 bases between them. CDR3 loop: CASSESYNEQFF. For the CDR3, the DNA is TGTGCCAGCAGCGAAAGCTACAATGAGCAGTTCTTC.

The V gene is TRBV14, the J gene TRBJ1-4; a possible D gene is TRBD1 (5 bases). The CDR3 has 13 amino acids. V was cut by 1 base and J by 10 bases, with 10 bases left in between. The germline gives CDR1 SGHDN, CDR2 FVKESK. The CDR3 region has the DNA TGTGCCAGCAGCCAAGGGGTTAGGGGAAAACTGTTTTTT. Its protein is CASSQGVRGKLFF. Supplemented by reference TRBV14 and TRBJ1-4, the full variable domain reads EAGVTQFPSHSVIEKGQTVTLRCDPISGHDNLYWYRRVMGKEIKFLLHFVKESKQDESGMPNNRFLAERTGGTYSTLKVQPAELEDSGVYFCASSQGVRGKLFFGSGTQLSVL.

The rearrangement links TRBV7-3 to TRBJ2-1; D uncertain. With 5 bases removed from V and 2 bases from J, the gap between germline ends came to 19 bases. The CDR3 loop spans 17 amino acids. Looked up from germline, CDR1 is SGHTA and CDR2 is FQGTGA. The CDR3 protein is CASSLKAPPIAYNEQFF. CDR3 DNA: TGTGCCAGCAGCCTTAAAGCCCCGCCGATCGCCTACAATGAGCAGTTCTTC.